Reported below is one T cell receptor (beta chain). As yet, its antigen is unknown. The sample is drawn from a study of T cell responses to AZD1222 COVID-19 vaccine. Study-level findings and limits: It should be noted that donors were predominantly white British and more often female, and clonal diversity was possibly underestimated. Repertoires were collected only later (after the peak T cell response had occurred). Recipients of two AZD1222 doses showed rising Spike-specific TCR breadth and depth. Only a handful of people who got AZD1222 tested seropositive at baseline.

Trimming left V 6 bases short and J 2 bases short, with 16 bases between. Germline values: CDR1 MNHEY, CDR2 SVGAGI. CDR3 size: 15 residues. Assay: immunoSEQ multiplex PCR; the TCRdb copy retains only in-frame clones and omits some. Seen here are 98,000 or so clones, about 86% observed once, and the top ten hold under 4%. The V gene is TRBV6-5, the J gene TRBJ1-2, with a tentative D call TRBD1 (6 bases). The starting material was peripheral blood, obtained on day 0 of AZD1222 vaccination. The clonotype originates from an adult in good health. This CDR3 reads CASRRGQSKNYGYTF. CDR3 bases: TGTGCCAGCAGAAGAGGACAGTCGAAAAACTATGGCTACACCTTC.